This TCR beta chain was identified during a study of cytomegalovirus exposure and HLA in healthy donors (dated by TCRdb to about 2017). For the study in its entirety: An earlier analysis of some 600 of the donors reported under 300 Gb of sequence data and about 120 million unique TCR beta sequences obtained from 150 million to 200 million T cells. Of the roughly 400 genotyped donors, over 70% fell in the genetic ancestry cluster associated with self-reported Caucasian donors. Every discovery cohort repertoire had been produced on one sequencing platform. Typing coverage varied by locus: roughly 620-630 donors for A, B, C, DRB1 and DQB1; approximately 500 for DQA1; more than 600 for DPA1; roughly 450 for DPB1. An earlier analysis of 450 to 750 of the donors used high-throughput TCR beta sequencing to judge whether each TCR beta V gene segment behaved as functional or pseudogenic. Besides the first cohort of 550 to 750 subjects, a separate validation cohort made up of about 120 different subjects was used. An early release covering just under 650 HLA-typed donors comprised 300 to 350 gigabases of sequencing data and tens of millions of unique TCR sequences. Among a few hundred genotyped donors of the cohort, an average of about 240,000 unique TCR beta nucleotide sequences were sequenced per donor, about a sixth of them non-productive. In a later genetic analysis, genome-wide SNP genotypes for about three fifths of the roughly 670 donors were used, and that subset was treated as a discovery cohort. The aim of the study was to test whether cataloging public T cell receptors could identify signatures of past pathogen exposure. Donor age, sex, ethnicity and CMV serostatus were compiled alongside the repertoire data. The later analysis used no new phenotypic data to find candidate immune exposures, relying instead on TCR beta sequences and their occurrence across donors. A later analysis re-analyzed previously published TCR beta repertoires from 660 or so donors and added high-resolution HLA genotyping to study TCR occurrence patterns. The T cell repertoires of under 700 subjects were profiled by immunosequencing and related to cytomegalovirus serostatus. The study combined high-throughput TCR immunosequencing, statistical association of individual TCRs with disease status, and machine learning to predict cytomegalovirus infection status. Both class I and class II loci were covered by HLA typing, at four-digit resolution. Four or five DR-DQ haplotypes were handled as single units for association and clustering, since linkage in the cohort was strong. Findings and caveats that apply to the study as a whole: In both the original and validation cohorts, the classifier was reported to diagnose cytomegalovirus status with high specificity and sensitivity. Most TCR sequences were observed very rarely across donors, whereas some public TCRs were present in many individuals. In a later genetic analysis, fewer N-insertions in productive TCRs were reported among donors in an Asian-associated ancestry cluster than the roughly 700-donor mean. For the cohort, immune exposure information was limited to CMV serostatus. The cohort was sequenced for TCR beta chains only, and without alpha or paired-chain data the features that could be detected were limited. The earlier analysis of about 600 of the donors excluded some 15 rarely observed V segments, including chromosome 9 orphons, because counts were too low. Because some donors lacked HLA typing at each locus, the association tests relied only on the typed subset. A later analysis reported that several top co-occurrence clusters appeared linked to parvovirus B19, influenza, CMV and Epstein-Barr virus. A few of the identified cytomegalovirus-associated TCR beta chains were confirmed in vitro to be specific for cytomegalovirus antigens. The study listed 150 to 200 TCR beta chains as associated with cytomegalovirus. Most CMV-associated TCR beta chains appeared to be HLA-restricted in a later analysis, and the HLA associations seemed to be driven largely by CMV exposure. A later analysis found that TCR association rates varied across HLA loci, with DRB1 alleles showing the most associated TCRs and HLA-C alleles the fewest. According to the authors, the approach could potentially be generalized to other disease states and immunological phenotypes. At a false discovery rate of 0.05, a later analysis linked under 20,000 TCR beta sequences to specific HLA alleles. V-gene and J-gene trimming of TCR beta chains was associated with a missense DCLRE1C variant in a later genetic analysis, and the association was replicated in an independent cohort. Linkage disequilibrium might explain the correlated functional status among segregating V segments, but an unknown experimental factor could not be ruled out. Presence/absence analyses assumed roughly uniform sequencing depth across donors, an assumption that may not hold. The 87-base-pair reads could not distinguish some IMGT-functional V segments, including TRBV6-2 and TRBV6-3, so those segments were excluded. Assigning TCR associations to individual alleles was difficult when HLA alleles, especially DR and DQ, strongly co-occurred. A later analysis found that HLA-associated TCR beta chains were more clonally expanded and had lower generation probabilities than equally common non-associated chains. A further reported finding was that TCR beta sequences accurately predicted the HLA-A and HLA-B alleles for most subjects in the first cohort. The sequencing pipeline was judged likely to have produced a cluster of highly shared sequence variants as a technical artifact. An earlier analysis of approximately 570 of the donors showed that most TCR beta V segments appeared in productive rearrangements either about 87% or about 30% of the time, which broadly matched IMGT annotations.

From its cysteine to its phenylalanine, the CDR3 spans 14 amino acids. Just CDR3 DNA is preserved here, 42 bases in frame from base 1. Relative to germline, V is missing 5 bases and J is missing 5 bases, with 7 bases of the junction outside any gene match. The germline V gene (reference sequence) yields SEHNR for CDR1 and FQNEAQ for CDR2. Note on this clone: The antigen it recognizes is unknown. No base quality information exists; no much larger clone differs at one position.

The cohort was made up of 500 to 800 healthy bone marrow donors. At the time of sampling, every cohort member was nominally healthy, though immune exposures that went unrecorded were likely present. The donor was CMV seropositive and was included in the group of some 290 seropositive cohort members. A peripheral blood sample was provided by each donor, and peripheral blood mononuclear cells were used for TCR beta sequencing. The Qiagen DNeasy Blood Extraction Kit was used to extract genomic DNA from the blood cell samples. The protocol used for the library was the immunoSEQ multiplex PCR assay. The multiplex PCR relied on a mix of 60 forward primers for TCR Vbeta segments and 13 reverse primers for TCR Jbeta segments. Amplification of the CDR3 region of rearranged TCR beta genes was performed with a multiplex PCR assay on genomic DNA. The Illumina HiSeq System was used to sequence the amplified TCR beta libraries as 87-base-pair reads. From the authors' description of their analysis: A later analysis counted approximately 76 million unique TCR beta chains across the 650 to 800 repertoires, and about 10 million of these chains were shared by at least two donors. A nearest-neighbor algorithm error-corrected the raw reads and collapsed the reads into unique sequences, merging closely related sequences to remove PCR and sequencing errors. CDR3 sequences were aligned to IMGT reference sequences to assign V, D and J gene segments. For a sequence to be retained, a match of at least six nucleotides to both a V gene segment and a J gene segment was required. Rearrangements were called productive when the CDR3 lacked stop codons and stayed in frame with V and J; all others were non-productive. Following IMGT convention, CDR3 was defined as the stretch from the second conserved V-encoded cysteine up to the conserved J-encoded phenylalanine. Sequences without an unambiguous match to a single V gene segment were excluded from the earlier analysis of 450 to 750 of the donors. In an earlier analysis of 450 to 700 of the donors, V segments were called functional above 56.7% productive rearrangements and were called segregating when the between-donor standard deviation exceeded 5%. A statistical classification framework was built to diagnose cytomegalovirus status from the catalog of TCR beta chain sequences. A later analysis assigned V and J genes by comparing TCR nucleotide sequences with IMGT/GENE-DB human TR gene sequences. The TCRdist pipeline was used in a later analysis to assign CDR3 sequences and most-parsimonious VDJ recombination scenarios. In a later analysis, each TCR beta chain was defined by its CDR3 amino acid sequence together with its V-gene family, and reads lacking a unique V-gene family were excluded. As a way to deal with suspected cross-contamination and a sequencing artifact, a later analysis dropped more than 500 nucleotide sequences that were highly shared and had low generation probability. In a later analysis, a clonal expansion index for each public chain was calculated from normalized within-repertoire ranks of inferred template counts. A later analysis computed generation probabilities with a VDJ recombination model fitted to out-of-frame rearrangements, and checked the results against IGoR. In a later analysis, TCR-TCR, TCR-HLA and TCR-CMV co-occurrence was scored with hypergeometric tests, and a repertoire-size bias correction was applied to TCR pairs. In a later analysis, false discovery rates were estimated by permuting HLA or CMV assignments 20 times. A later analysis grouped co-occurring TCRs with DBSCAN, adding TCRdist sequence similarity when clustering within HLA-allele-positive subsets. Co-occurrence clustering excluded repertoires with fewer than 30,000 or more than 120,000 public chains, plus five with anomalous nucleotide sharing. Here the immuneACCESS table is served through TCRdb, limited to in-frame sequences with V and J called. Missing clones are a known gap in these copies; in checked studies unresolved V genes cover under half, and the rest lacks a known reason. Clone size and V and J calls were adopted from that table, with D and trimming inferred from the DNA. This sample lists about 140,000 clones; about 86% were detected once. Of the sample, around 4.5% falls within the top ten clones.

The rearrangement combines TRBV7-9 with TRBJ1-1, with 8 bases aligning to TRBD1. The specimen was PBMCs. The receptor was isolated from a man aged 40-49 years in good health and CMV-seropositive. The nucleotides are TGTGCCAGCAGCGCAGGGGGCACGGCAACTGAAGCTTTCTTT. Its translation reads: CASSAGGTATEAFF.